Shown below are 2 T cell receptor beta chains from a single sample sequenced in a study of T-cell memory formation after mild COVID-19. MiXCR, run by TCRdb on the 5' RACE reads, gives a single entry per CDR3 protein. Among fewer than 550,000 distinct CDR3 sequences listed, about 20% were seen once. The material sequenced was PBMCs or a T cell subset sorted from them (not recorded which). These receptors all stem from an adult woman who had mild COVID-19 (a few samples of this study predate the infection). Cell type and time point are not known.

The chain combines TRBV12-3 or TRBV12-4 with TRBJ2-5, with D possibly being TRBD1 (5 bases). Trimming stripped 0 bases from V and 4 bases from J, with 18 bases between. The CDR3 extends over 17 amino acids. CDR3 in amino acids: CASSLAGARTFGETQYF. In DNA form, the CDR3 reads TGTGCCAGCAGTTTAGCAGGGGCCAGAACCTTTGGAGAGACCCAGTACTTC.

This clonotype was observed at least ten times. CDR3 nucleotide sequence: TGTGCCAGCAGCCCCACCCGGGGCACAGATACGCAGTATTTT. It is translated as CASSPTRGTDTQYF. This chain connects TRBV7-8 to TRBJ2-3; D call uncertain. The CDR3 covers 14 residues. Germline values: CDR1 SGHVS, CDR2 FQNEAQ. The V end lost 5 bases, the J end lost 1 base, and 10 bases lay between the germline ends.